The next 31 T cell receptor beta chains were all read from a single sample in a study of T cells in women clearing cervical HPV infection listed by TCRdb under 2018. The library was generated by the immunoSEQ multiplex PCR assay. Drawn from immuneACCESS, this table holds only the in-frame rearrangements with V and J called that TCRdb kept. Clones are partly lost; checked studies trace under half to an unresolved V gene and leave the rest unexplained. This sample's clone table shows 15,000 to 20,000 clones. 7.2% of the sample rests with the top ten. Sequencing was done on a sample of blood buffy coat. The receptors here all came from a woman between 18 and 70 years old with a cervical HPV16 infection that either progressed to CIN3+ or cleared (not recorded which).

Details on this clone: The missing CDR3 end, 3 residues past where the read stops, is filled in from the germline J gene. The rearrangement links TRBV28 to TRBJ1-4; TRBD1 agrees at 8 bases. CDR1 MDHEN and CDR2 SYDVKM come from the germline V gene. This CDR3 spans 17 amino acids. The ends lost 2 bases at V and 8 bases at J; junction bases unmatched: 13. The part of the CDR3 DNA that was read is TGTGCCAGCAGTTTAATCCAGGGGGCAGGAGGTAACGAAAAA. As protein: CASSLIQGAGGNEK. The whole CDR3 region reads CASSLIQGAGGNEKLFF.

Concerning this clone: The sequence runs out 3 residues before the end of the CDR3; the remainder is reconstructed from the germline J gene. This chain connects TRBV20-1 to TRBJ2-3; 8 bases agree with TRBD1. The CDR3 has 14 residues. Germline V lookup: CDR1 DFQATT, CDR2 SNEGSKA (reference sequence). The V segment lost 4 bases and the J segment 1 base; nucleotides outside the gene matches: 4. Partial CDR3 DNA: TGCAGTGCTACCGACAGGGGTGGCACAGATACG. Translating it yields CSATDRGGTDT. Given in full, the CDR3 is CSATDRGGTDTQYF.

Turning to this clone: The read ends 3 residues early relative to the CDR3; the germline J gene fills the gap. The chain is built from TRBV7-6 and TRBJ2-3; the D is unclear. The germline V and J ends were trimmed by 3 bases and 0 bases, with 7 bases remaining between them. This CDR3 comprises 14 residues. Germline V lookup: CDR1 SGHVS, CDR2 FNYEAQ. The DNA read from the CDR3 is TGTGCCAGCAGCTTGGTAGCTAGCACAGATACG. Its translation: CASSLVASTDT. The full CDR3 is CASSLVASTDTQYF.

Note on this clone: The read ends 3 residues early relative to the CDR3; the germline J gene fills the gap. The V gene is TRBV19, the J gene TRBJ1-1; D might be TRBD1 (5 bases). Germline CDR1 is LNHDA and CDR2 is SQIVND (reference sequence). Deletions cut 5 bases from V and 2 bases from J, with 15 bases between. CDR3 length: 15 residues. The DNA read from the CDR3 is TGTGCCAGTAGTGCCTTCCTGGACAAAAACACTGAA. This gives the protein CASSAFLDKNTE. From start to end, the CDR3 is CASSAFLDKNTEAFF.

As regards this clone: The read finishes 3 residues shy of the CDR3 end, and the germline J gene is used to complete it. The J gene is TRBJ2-3, the V gene TRBV7-2; 10 bases fit TRBD2. Germline values: CDR1 SGHTA, CDR2 FQGNSA. The CDR3 sequence is 14 residues long. Trimming cost V 5 bases and J 4 bases; bases outside gene matches: 3. The sequenced CDR3 bases are TGTGCCAGCAGCAGCGGGACTAGCGCAGATACG. Translation gives CASSSGTSADT. The complete CDR3 reads CASSSGTSADTQYF.

About this clone itself: The read is 3 residues too short to cover the CDR3 end, so that end is filled in from the germline J gene. The chain couples TRBV20-1 to TRBJ2-1; 10 bases align to TRBD2. The germline V gene has CDR1 DFQATT and CDR2 SNEGSKA (reference sequence). V dropped 3 bases and J dropped 0; count of bases not matched to a gene: 8. CDR3 length equals 17 residues. CDR3 region: CSASSSGGPNSYNEQFF. The sequenced part of the CDR3 DNA is TGCAGTGCTAGCTCTAGCGGGGGCCCTAACTCCTACAATGAG.

On this clone itself: The read terminates 3 residues before the CDR3 end, so the remaining end is supplied by the germline J gene. This chain uses TRBV12-5 with TRBJ2-3; 11 bases map to TRBD2. The germline V gene has CDR1 LGHNT and CDR2 FRNRAP. This CDR3 contains 19 residues. Trimming cost V 1 base and J 3 bases; bases outside gene matches: 12. The CDR3 here is CASGLGQTSGLAVTDTQYF. Incomplete CDR3 DNA: TGTGCTAGTGGTTTGGGACAAACCTCGGGACTAGCGGTAACAGATACG.

With regard to this clone: The read stops 3 residues short of the end of the CDR3; the missing end is completed from the germline J gene. The J gene is TRBJ1-4, the V gene TRBV2; no definite D call. The germline CDR1 and CDR2 sequences are SNHLY and FYNNEI. CDR3 length: 14 residues. V was pared by 3 bases and J by 1 base, with 6 bases between. CDR3 DNA, as far as it was read: TGTGCCAGCAGTGAGCGGTTAACTAATGAAAAA. This translates into CASSERLTNEK. The full CDR3 protein reads CASSERLTNEKLFF.

A remark on this clone: The CDR3 end falls 3 residues outside the read, so it is completed with the germline J gene. This chain connects TRBV20-1 to TRBJ1-6; possible D gene TRBD1, 6 bases. Germline V gene data show CDR1 as DFQATT and CDR2 as SNEGSKA (reference sequence). Trimming pared 0 bases from V and 10 bases from J, leaving 7 bases between. The CDR3 contains 12 residues. CDR3 DNA (partial): TGCAGTGCTAGAGACAGGGGCTCACCC. Its protein product is CSARDRGSP. The full CDR3 protein reads CSARDRGSPLHF.

Concerning this clone: The read stops 3 residues short of the end of the CDR3; the missing end is completed from the germline J gene. The V gene is TRBV20-1, the J gene TRBJ1-1; possibly TRBD1 for D (5 bases). The germline V gene encodes CDR1 DFQATT and CDR2 SNEGSKA (reference sequence). The CDR3 covers 10 residues. This chain's CDR3 is CSAKGEEAFF. The covered CDR3 bases are TGCAGTGCTAAAGGGGAGGAA.

In the case of this clone: The sequenced fragment ends 3 residues before the CDR3 boundary, so the rest is inferred from the germline J gene. This rearrangement joins TRBV20-1 to TRBJ2-7; D is perhaps TRBD2 (7 bases). The V gene lost 4 bases and the J gene lost 5 bases, with 18 bases spanning the gap. Germline assignment: CDR1 DFQATT and CDR2 SNEGSKA (reference sequence). The CDR3 is 14 residues long. CDR3 loop: CSATSAGAGDEQYF. Incomplete CDR3 DNA: TGCAGTGCTACGTCGGCGGGGGCAGGGGACGAG.

A remark on this clone: The CDR3 goes on 3 residues after the read ends, and that part is filled in from the germline J gene. This chain uses TRBV6-2 or TRBV6-3 with TRBJ1-6; no reliable D call. Germline V gene sequence: CDR1 MNHEY, CDR2 SVGEGT. V was clipped by 2 bases and J by 5 bases, with 7 bases between them. The CDR3 runs to 14 residues. The CDR3 DNA, read in part, is TGTGCCAGCAGTTACGGGCCGAATAATTCACCC. This gives the protein CASSYGPNNSP. The CDR3 reads in full as CASSYGPNNSPLHF.

Of note for this clone: With the read ending 3 residues before the CDR3 end, the germline J gene is used to fill in that end. This chain joins TRBV24-1 and TRBJ2-3, with 8 bases matching TRBD2. CDR3 length: 16 amino acids. The V gene end was trimmed by 8 bases and the J gene end by 5 bases; junction bases not matched to a gene: 14. CDR1 is KGHDR, CDR2 SFDVKD, per germline. Incomplete CDR3 DNA: TGTGCCACCACAGCGGGAAGCGGGGGAGAGGTAGATACG. It translates to CATTAGSGGEVDT. The whole CDR3 sequence reads CATTAGSGGEVDTQYF.

CDR3 amino acids: CAWGRRDYSYGYTF. Partial CDR3 DNA: TGTGCCTGGGGTAGGAGGGACTATAGCTATGGC. This chain connects TRBV30 to TRBJ1-2, with D perhaps TRBD1 (5 bases). The read terminates 3 residues before the CDR3 end, so the remaining end is supplied by the germline J gene. The CDR3 covers 14 residues. V was cut by 5 bases and J by 4 bases, with 17 bases left in between. Germline values: CDR1 GTSNPN, CDR2 SVGIG (reference sequence).

Concerning this clone itself: The read terminates 3 residues before the CDR3 end, so the remaining end is supplied by the germline J gene. The chain joins TRBV19 to TRBJ2-7, with no clear D. V lost 1 base, J lost 0 bases, and 7 bases lay in between. The germline CDR1 and CDR2 sequences are LNHDA and SQIVND (reference sequence). This CDR3 contains 14 residues. The CDR3 here is CASSIVGSSYEQYF. CDR3 bases read: TGTGCCAGTAGTATAGTGGGCAGCTCCTACGAG.

To note about this clone: The missing CDR3 end, 3 residues past where the read stops, is filled in from the germline J gene. The rearrangement joins TRBV20-1 to TRBJ2-3, with TRBD2 as a possible D gene (6 bases). CDR1 is DFQATT and CDR2 is SNEGSKA in the germline V gene (reference sequence). V lost 7 bases, J lost 0 bases, and 20 bases lay in between. CDR3 length equals 16 residues. The DNA read from the CDR3 is TGCAGTGTACAAATTCGGGGGTTAGGGAGCACAGATACG. It translates to CSVQIRGLGSTDT. The entire CDR3 is CSVQIRGLGSTDTQYF.

CDR3 sequence: CASSADSYNEKLFF. The sequenced part of the CDR3 DNA is TGCGCCAGCAGCGCGGACAGTTATAATGAAAAA. The chain uses TRBV10-2 and TRBJ1-4, with D possibly TRBD1 on 6 matching bases. Read data end 3 residues before the CDR3 end; the end is taken from the germline J gene. Germline V lookup: CDR1 WSHSY, CDR2 SAAADI. This CDR3 is built from 14 residues. Trimming left V 6 bases short and J 4 bases short, with 12 bases between.

Regarding this clone: The read ends 3 residues before the CDR3 terminus; that terminus is restored from the germline J gene. This chain joins TRBV29-1 and TRBJ1-1, with a tentative D call TRBD1 (5 bases). Trimming cost V 4 bases and J 7 bases, with 16 bases left between them. The CDR3 runs 13 residues. From germline, CDR1 is SQVTM and CDR2 ANQGSEA. The sequenced part of the CDR3 DNA is TGCAGCGTTGCCCACGCAGGCGACAGTGAA. Translation gives CSVAHAGDSE. The whole CDR3 sequence is CSVAHAGDSEAFF.

As concerns this clone: The read terminates 3 residues ahead of where the CDR3 ends, so the germline J gene completes it. The V call is TRBV10-2, the J call TRBJ2-3; 11 bases agree with TRBD2. CDR3 length: 15 amino acids. The V and J ends lost 6 bases and 2 bases, in that order; junction bases with no gene match: 4. In germline, CDR1 is WSHSY, CDR2 SAAADI. The CDR3 is CASRPGLAVTDTQYF. Partial CDR3 DNA: TGCGCCAGCAGACCGGGACTAGCGGTCACAGATACG.

Remarks on this clone: The junction shows a germline mismatch at one end, possibly a read error. The CDR3 is cut off 3 residues early in the read; its end comes from the germline J gene. The chain couples TRBV19 to TRBJ1-1; the D gene is possibly TRBD1 (6 bases). Looked up from germline, CDR1 is LNHDA and CDR2 is SQIVND (reference sequence). The CDR3 is 12 amino acids. CDR3 amino acids: CTSSPGVTEAFF. CDR3 DNA (partial): TGTACCAGTAGTCCAGGGGTCACTGAA. Drawing the rest from reference TRBV19 and TRBJ1-1, the complete variable domain is DGGITQSPKYLFRKEGQNVTLSCEQNLNHDAMYWYRQDPGQGLRLIYYSQIVNDFQKGDIAEGYSVSREKKESFPLTVTSAQKNPTAFYLCTSSPGVTEAFFGQGTRLTVV.

For this clone: The read comes to an end 3 residues before the CDR3 does, leaving the germline J gene to fill in the end. This rearrangement joins TRBV28 to TRBJ2-3; TRBD2 matches at 12 bases. V shed 6 bases, J shed 3 bases, and the junction held 13 bases outside the gene matches. CDR3 length: 18 residues. CDR1 and CDR2 (germline): MDHEN, SYDVKM. CDR3 region: CASSPTRILAGGTDTQYF. CDR3 DNA (partial): TGTGCCAGCAGCCCTACACGCATACTAGCGGGGGGTACAGATACG.

The DNA read from the CDR3 is TGCGCCAGCAGCTCGGGCTTCGGGGACACTGAA. Its translation is CASSSGFGDTE. The whole CDR3 is CASSSGFGDTEAFF. J is TRBJ1-1 and V is TRBV5-1; no reliable D call. The DNA ends 3 residues before the CDR3 does, and the rest of the CDR3 is filled in from the germline J gene. V lost 3 bases and J lost 3, with 12 bases in between. The CDR3 totals 14 residues. Germline V gives CDR1 SGHRS, CDR2 YFSETQ.

A remark on this clone: The DNA ends 3 residues before the CDR3 does, and the rest of the CDR3 is filled in from the germline J gene. The gene calls are TRBV14 and TRBJ2-5; D ambiguous. The CDR3 is made up of 16 amino acids. The V and J ends lost 2 bases and 0 bases respectively, with 13 bases between them. The germline V gene encodes CDR1 SGHDN and CDR2 FVKESK. The DNA read from the CDR3 is TGTGCCAGCAGCCAATATTTCCGGGTCCACCAAGAGACC. Translation gives CASSQYFRVHQET. Given in full, the CDR3 is CASSQYFRVHQETQYF.

The CDR3 is CASLQDSSYNEQFF. The CDR3 DNA, read in part, is TGTGCCAGCCTCCAGGACAGCTCCTACAATGAG. The genes are TRBV7-9 and TRBJ2-1, with D perhaps TRBD1 (6 bases). Coverage ceases 3 residues before the CDR3 finishes, and the germline J gene fills in the end. Germline-derived CDR1 and CDR2 are SEHNR and FQNEAQ (reference sequence). Trimming removed 8 bases at V and 0 bases at J, with 11 bases between. CDR3 length equals 14 residues.

CDR3 amino acids: CASSSGTIMYEQFF. The sequenced CDR3 bases are TGTGCCAGCAGCTCCGGGACAATCATGTATGAG. This chain joins TRBV7-2 and TRBJ2-1, with a weak D call TRBD1 (6 bases). Coverage ceases 3 residues before the CDR3 finishes, and the germline J gene fills in the end. V lost 4 bases and J 8 bases, leaving 15 bases between the germline ends. Germline-derived CDR1 and CDR2 are SGHTA and FQGNSA. The length of the CDR3 is 14 residues.

For this clone: The CDR3 end is not reached by the read, which stops 3 residues before it; the germline J gene fills it in. This sequence joins TRBV19 and TRBJ1-2, with TRBD1 identical over 8 bases. This CDR3 comprises 15 residues. Germline V CDR1 and CDR2: LNHDA, SQIVND (reference sequence). V lost 4 bases and J lost 2; bases outside the gene matches: 6. CDR3 in amino acids: CASSTMDRENYGYTF. The CDR3 bases that were read are TGTGCCAGTAGTACCATGGACAGGGAGAACTATGGC.

Comments on this clone: Sequencing ends 3 residues short of the CDR3 end; the germline J gene provides the rest. V gene TRBV7-2 combines with J gene TRBJ1-6; D is ambiguous. CDR1 SGHTA and CDR2 FQGNSA come from the germline V gene. V lost 3 bases to trimming and J lost 5 bases, with 2 bases between them. This CDR3 contains 12 residues. The chain's CDR3 is CASSFDNSPLHF. The CDR3 DNA, read in part, is TGTGCCAGCAGCTTCGATAATTCACCC.

CDR3 residues: CASSYTSGGKYEQYF. Incomplete CDR3 DNA: TGTGCCAGCAGTTATACCAGCGGGGGTAAATACGAG. The chain couples TRBV2 to TRBJ2-7; TRBD2 matches 8 bases. The read is 3 residues too short to cover the CDR3 end, so that end is filled in from the germline J gene. The V gene end was trimmed by 5 bases and the J gene end by 4 bases; junction bases not matched to a gene: 10. The germline V gene encodes CDR1 SNHLY and CDR2 FYNNEI. This CDR3 contains 15 residues.

The chain's CDR3 is CASSTGEDEQYF. CDR3 DNA, as far as it was read: TGTGCCAGCAGCACCGGGGAGGACGAG. The chain combines TRBV28 with TRBJ2-7; D is possibly TRBD2 (6 bases). The CDR3 end is not reached by the read, which stops 3 residues before it; the germline J gene fills it in. CDR1 MDHEN and CDR2 SYDVKM come from the germline V gene. Trimming shortened V by 6 bases and J by 5 bases, and 11 bases separated the two germline ends. The CDR3 spans 12 residues.

Concerning this clone itself: The CDR3 is cut off 3 residues early in the read; its end comes from the germline J gene. The chain carries TRBV23-1 and TRBJ2-4, with a possible D match to TRBD1 (6 bases). TRBV23-1 is an open reading frame whose function is uncertain. Trimming left V 4 bases short and J 0 bases short, with 16 bases between. This CDR3 comprises 17 residues. This CDR3 reads CASSPRTVEIAKNIQYF. Incomplete CDR3 DNA: TGCGCCAGCAGTCCACGGACAGTCGAAATAGCCAAAAACATT.

For this clone: The read stops 3 residues short of the end of the CDR3; the missing end is completed from the germline J gene. The chain uses TRBV2 and TRBJ1-4, with D unclear. Germline loops: CDR1 SNHLY, CDR2 FYNNEI. This CDR3 comprises 10 residues. The CDR3 bases that were read are TGTGCCAGCAGCCGCGCGGGA. Translating it yields CASSRAG. The whole CDR3 is CASSRAGLFF.